Following are 6 T cell receptor beta chains from one sample sequenced in a study of memory CD4+ T cells and cytomegalovirus serostatus. Here immunoSEQ multiplex PCR was the method, and the copy in TCRdb shows in-frame clones only, minus some. The sample contains 30,000 to 50,000 clones, about 73% of which appear only once. The sort gate was single viable CD3+CD4+CD8-CD45RO+ cells for memory CD4+ T cells. The source material was memory CD4+ T cells from blood. The receptors come from an adult in good health and CMV-seronegative.

The gene calls are TRBV19 and TRBJ2-7, with D uncertain. The length of the CDR3 is 11 residues. Trimming left V 4 bases short and J 2 bases short, with 3 bases between. The germline CDR1 and CDR2 sequences are LNHDA and SQIVND (reference sequence). CDR3 sequence: CASSNAYEQYF. As DNA, the CDR3 is TGTGCCAGTAGTAATGCCTACGAGCAGTACTTC.

This clone was picked up a small number of times. This chain joins TRBV30 and TRBJ1-5, with 10 bases aligning to TRBD1. The J segment lost 7 bases and the V segment lost 5 bases, leaving 5 bases of the junction unmatched. The CDR3 sequence is 13 residues long. Germline values: CDR1 GTSNPN, CDR2 SVGIG (reference sequence). CDR3 coding DNA: TGTGCCTGGGCGACAGGGGGCCAGCAGCCCCAGCATTTT. Its protein is CAWATGGQQPQHF.

This clone was seen once. The gene calls are TRBV2 and TRBJ2-5; D is uncertain. Germline lookup yields CDR1 SNHLY and CDR2 FYNNEI. The CDR3 is 13 residues long. Deletions cut 3 bases from V and 5 bases from J, with 10 bases between. CDR3 nucleotide sequence: TGTGCCAGCAGTGAGGAAAATGTGGAGACCCAGTACTTC. Amino acid sequence: CASSEENVETQYF.

Comments on this clone: Compared with germline, one end of the junction differs, possibly owing to a read error. V and J are TRBV7-9 and TRBJ2-7, with TRBD2 matching over 9 bases. Germline V lookup: CDR1 SEHNR, CDR2 FQNEAQ (reference sequence). The CDR3 is made up of 13 amino acids. The CDR3 DNA reads as TGTGCCAGCAGCCTAGCGGGGACCTACGAGCAGTACTTC. This encodes CASSLAGTYEQYF.

This clone was seen only a few times. The rearrangement uses TRBV4-1 and TRBJ2-7, with TRBD2 matching 14 bases. CDR1 is MGHRA, CDR2 YSYEKL, per germline. The CDR3 contains 18 residues. V shed 4 bases, J shed 0 bases, and the junction held 8 bases outside the gene matches. The chain's CDR3 is CASSRMTSGGASSYEQYF. The CDR3 coding sequence is TGCGCCAGCAGCCGAATGACTAGCGGGGGGGCCTCCTCCTACGAGCAGTACTTC.

The chain links TRBV10-3 to TRBJ1-5, with 8 bases lining up with TRBD1. The V and J ends lost 4 bases and 3 bases, in that order; junction bases with no gene match: 2. Germline V gene data show CDR1 as ENHRY and CDR2 as SYGVKD. CDR3 length: 14 amino acids. CDR3 region: CAISGQGTNQPQHF. CDR3 coding DNA: TGTGCCATCAGTGGACAGGGGACCAATCAGCCCCAGCATTTT.